In its sample, the clone carrying this T cell receptor beta chain was seen a few times. MiXCR, applied by TCRdb to the 5' RACE reads, yields one record per CDR3 protein. The repertoire holds nearly 100,000 distinct CDR3 sequences, with roughly a sixth as singletons. The entry originates in a study of T cells of healthy individuals. With 5 bases clipped from V and 1 base from J, the junction kept 14 bases outside the gene matches. Germline V gives CDR1 SEHNR, CDR2 FQNEAQ (reference sequence). The CDR3 has 17 amino acids. V gene TRBV7-9 combines with J gene TRBJ2-7; 7 bases match TRBD2. This TCR came from a human donor in good health. CDR3 coding DNA: TGTGCCAGCAGCCACACCGGGGAGGGGCTTAGATCCTACGAGCAGTACTTC. Its translation: CASSHTGEGLRSYEQYF.